The clone carrying this TCR beta chain was found a few times. Its matching antigen is unknown. These data are taken from a study of vaccination and CD4 T cells after COVID-19. The treatment denotes: roughly ten-day PBMC culture with coronavirus spike peptide pools or control peptides (ViraFEST assay). The CDR3 covers 13 residues. Germline CDR1 is DFQATT and CDR2 is SNEGSKA (reference sequence). V was shortened by 6 bases and J by 0 bases, with 6 bases between the two germline ends. The Oncomine TCR Beta short-read assay was applied to DNA of cultured CD4+ T cells. TCRdb re-analysed the PCR reads in MiXCR, keeping a single row per CDR3 protein. The sample holds about 20,000 distinct CDR3 sequences, roughly 50% seen once.

V is TRBV20-1 and J is TRBJ2-6, with unresolved D. The receptor was isolated from a human donor who had recovered from COVID-19. Sample: CD4+ T cells from blood, cultured in vitro. The CDR3 DNA follows: TGCAGTGCGGAATCCTCTGGGGCCAACGTCCTGACTTTC. Translated, it gives CSAESSGANVLTF.